The following is a T cell receptor beta chain sequence with its context. The antigen remains unidentified. Germline assignment: CDR1 SGHTA and CDR2 FQGTGA. V shed 5 bases and J 1 base; nucleotides not matched to a gene: 9. CDR3 length: 17 residues. This sample was taken from a study of vaccination effects on CD4 cells after COVID-19. In the study overall: Samples collected post-vaccine were obtained a median of 72 days after the second dose. PBMC cultures contained about 1.9 million cells per well, roughly 10 IU/ml IL-2 and roughly 10 ug/ml peptides. Whole-study results and caveats: In healthy vaccinees, only 1 of 255 vaccine-induced clones cross-reacted with common cold coronaviruses.

Following 10 days of culture, CD4+ T cells were isolated. It was two doses of either the BNT162b2 or mRNA-1273 vaccine that participants received. Fresh IL-2-containing medium replaced half the medium on days 3 and 7. TCRdb keeps only in-frame clones here, not all; method: immunoSEQ multiplex PCR. The sample holds tens of thousands of clones; under 80% are singletons and the top ten take about 2.5%. The chain carries TRBV7-3 and TRBJ2-3; 10 bases are a match to TRBD2. The TCR originated in a human donor who received a COVID-19 vaccine. The material sequenced was CD4+ T cells from PBMCs cultured without peptide, taken after COVID-19 vaccination. CDR3 loop: CASSLGSGLAGTDTQYF. For the CDR3, the DNA is TGTGCCAGCAGCCTAGGGAGTGGACTAGCGGGCACAGATACGCAGTATTTT. The full variable domain, completed using reference TRBV7-3 and TRBJ2-3, is GAGVSQTPSNKVTEKGKYVELRCDPISGHTALYWYRQSLGQGPEFLIYFQGTGAADDSGLPNDRFFAVRPEGSVSTLKIQRTERGDSAVYLCASSLGSGLAGTDTQYFGPGTRLTVL.